This T cell receptor (beta chain) was sequenced for a study of Graves' ophthalmopathy and Graves' hyperthyroidism. A word on this clonotype: What it binds is unknown.

Each hyperthyroidism patient was newly diagnosed, with under 2 months' duration, and aged 18 to 65. RNA transcripts provided the template for amplifying TCR beta CDR3 regions. The first round was an RT-PCR with HTBI primers, and the second round was a multiplex PCR. TCRdb re-analysed the multiplex PCR reads in MiXCR, keeping a single row per CDR3 protein. The sample includes over a million distinct CDR3 sequences, 35% to 40% seen only once; the top ten take 8.5% to 14%. The CDR3 loop spans 14 amino acids. Germline CDR1 reads LGHNT; CDR2 reads FRNRAP. The ends were cut back, 3 bases at V and 2 bases at J, with 11 bases in the middle. Points from the study as a whole: Most thyroid clonotypes expanded beyond 0.001 frequency were also found in blood.

Sequenced sample: peripheral blood or thyroid tissue (not recorded which). The TCR was taken from an adult man with Graves' hyperthyroidism. V usage is TRBV12-5 and J usage is TRBJ2-7; D is unclear. The CDR3 DNA reads TGTGCTAGTGGTTTAAGTCCCGCTGCCTACGAGCAGTACTTC. Residues: CASGLSPAAYEQYF.